The source of this TCR beta chain is a study of T cell changes during pregnancy in multiple sclerosis. The sample holds one count of this clone. The repertoire was sequenced with immunoSEQ multiplex PCR; TCRdb's copy has only in-frame clones and lacks some. The data show 35,000 to 45,000 clones, with about 88% seen just once and around 3.9% held by the top ten. This TCR was recovered from a female donor with multiple sclerosis, enrolled in a pregnancy study. This specimen was CD8+ T cells from peripheral blood mononuclear cells, taken in the first trimester of pregnancy.

The CDR3 sequence: CAISTGSGEQYF. The CDR3 nucleotides read TGTGCCATCTCGACAGGGTCCGGCGAGCAGTACTTC. V and J are TRBV27 and TRBJ2-7; 7 nucleotides match TRBD1. CDR1 is MNHEY and CDR2 is SMNVEV in the germline V gene (reference sequence). Losses at the gene ends were 10 bases for V and 6 bases for J; bases not matched to a gene: 9. This CDR3 is built from 12 residues.